These 21 T cell receptor beta chains were all obtained from the same sample, sequenced in a study of CD8+ T cells in alopecia areata. Specified treatment: oral pan-JAK inhibitor, 5-10 mg twice daily. In each case, RNA was isolated and then reverse transcribed into cDNA as the sequencing template. Assay: immunoSEQ multiplex PCR; the TCRdb copy retains only in-frame clones and omits some. This table holds some 200,000 clones, approximately 45% found once. The sequences come from CD4+ T cells sorted from blood, collected at approximately week 37, from a patient treated with tofacitinib. These receptor sequences come from a human donor with alopecia areata.

On this clone itself: A read error may account for a junction end that differs from germline. This chain connects TRBV5-4 to TRBJ2-7; TRBD2 matches at 7 bases. Germline V gene lookup returns CDR1 SGHNT and CDR2 YYREEE (reference sequence). This CDR3 region has 16 residues. CDR3 sequence (DNA): TGCGCCAGCAGCCAAGATCTCGGACTAGAGGGCTACGAGCAGTACTTC. It yields the protein CASSQDLGLEGYEQYF. The full variable domain, rest sourced from reference TRBV5-4 and TRBJ2-7, is ETGVTQSPTHLIKTRGQQVTLRCSSQSGHNTVSWYQQALGQGPQFIFQYYREEENGRGNFPPRFSGLQFPNYSSELNVNALELDDSALYLCASSQDLGLEGYEQYFGPGTRLTVT.

The V call is TRBV9, the J call TRBJ2-1; 8 bases fit TRBD2. This CDR3 has 13 residues. Trimming took 4 bases from V and 7 from J; bases not matched to a gene: 4. Germline-derived CDR1 and CDR2 are SGDLS and YYNGEE. The CDR3 coding sequence is TGTGCCAGCAGCCTCAGCGGGAGTAATGAGCAGTTCTTC. This encodes CASSLSGSNEQFF.

The J gene is TRBJ2-6, the V gene TRBV5-1; a weak D match, TRBD1 (6 bases). The CDR3 runs 17 residues. Trimming left V 1 base short and J 4 bases short, with 15 bases between. Per germline, CDR1 SGHRS and CDR2 YFSETQ. The CDR3, as DNA: TGCGCCAGCAGCTTGACCCCTGACAGGCTCGGGGCCAACGTCCTGACTTTC. Translated, it gives CASSLTPDRLGANVLTF.

J is TRBJ2-1 and V is TRBV30; D ambiguous. V was cut by 4 bases and J by 5 bases, with 6 bases left in between. The CDR3 covers 11 residues. Germline V CDR1 and CDR2: GTSNPN, SVGIG (reference sequence). The CDR3 bases are TGTGCCTGGAAGGAAGACAATGAGCAGTTCTTC. It encodes CAWKEDNEQFF.

The chain uses TRBV2 and TRBJ1-2; TRBD1 matches 8 bases. The V segment lost 4 bases and the J segment 0 bases; nucleotides outside the gene matches: 7. CDR1 and CDR2 (germline): SNHLY, FYNNEI. This CDR3 is 16 amino acids long. The CDR3 DNA is TGTGCCAGCAGTGTACTCCGGGACAGGACTAACTATGGCTACACCTTC. Protein: CASSVLRDRTNYGYTF.

The gene calls are TRBV6-6 and TRBJ2-5, with D possibly called TRBD1 or TRBD2 (5 bases each). Germline values: CDR1 MNHNY, CDR2 SVGAGI (reference sequence). V lost 6 bases and J 2 bases, leaving 16 bases between the germline ends. There are 15 residues in the CDR3. The CDR3 spells CASSLIGTPQETQYF. The CDR3 DNA reads as TGTGCCAGCAGCCTCATCGGGACCCCTCAAGAGACCCAGTACTTC.

In nucleotides, the CDR3 is TGTGCCAGCAGCCAGCCCAGGGAGAATGGCTACACCTTC. Protein sequence: CASSQPRENGYTF. The chain combines TRBV4-2 with TRBJ1-2, with D tentatively TRBD1 (5 bases). Germline V gene sequence: CDR1 LGHNA, CDR2 YNFKEQ. The V gene lost 3 bases and the J gene lost 6 bases, with 11 bases spanning the gap. This CDR3 is built from 13 residues.

The V call is TRBV5-6, the J call TRBJ2-1, with TRBD1 identical over 8 bases. Per the germline V gene, CDR1 is SGHDT and CDR2 is YYEEEE. The CDR3 length is 16 residues. J lost 13 bases, V lost 0 bases, and 15 bases had no gene match. Here the CDR3 DNA reads TGTGCCAGCAGCTTGGGAGGGGCAGGGGGCCTCCTTCATCAGTTCTTC. Residues: CASSLGGAGGLLHQFF.

This clone was observed a few times. V usage is TRBV7-9 and J usage is TRBJ2-3, with TRBD1 as a possible D gene (6 bases). V was trimmed by 0 bases and J by 5 bases, leaving 9 bases between them. The CDR3 spans 14 residues. Germline V gene data show CDR1 as SEHNR and CDR2 as FQNEAQ (reference sequence). Written as DNA, the CDR3 is TGTGCCAGCAGCTTAGCGAGGACAGTAGATACGCAGTATTTT. It codes for CASSLARTVDTQYF.

The J gene is TRBJ2-3, the V gene TRBV2, with 8 bases aligning to TRBD2. V lost 6 bases and J lost 0; bases outside the gene matches: 11. The length of the CDR3 is 17 residues. Per the germline V gene, CDR1 is SNHLY and CDR2 is FYNNEI. The CDR3: CASSPGGGRRSTDTQYF. In nucleotides, the CDR3 is TGTGCCAGCAGCCCGGGGGGCGGGAGGCGTAGCACAGATACGCAGTATTTT. Full variable domain (missing parts from reference TRBV2 and TRBJ2-3): EPEVTQTPSHQVTQMGQEVILRCVPISNHLYFYWYRQILGQKVEFLVSFYNNEISEKSEIFDDQFSVERPDGSNFTLKIRSTKLEDSAMYFCASSPGGGRRSTDTQYFGPGTRLTVL.

The V and J genes are TRBV11-2 and TRBJ2-1, with TRBD1 matching over 7 bases. Germline trimming cut 5 bases from V and 3 bases from J; bases unmatched to any gene: 7. Per germline, CDR1 SGHAT and CDR2 FQNNGV. The CDR3 has 15 residues. The CDR3 bases are TGTGCCAGCAGCCCCAGGGGACAGAGCTACAATGAGCAGTTCTTC. Its translation is CASSPRGQSYNEQFF.

The CDR3 region is CASSPLGPSPNEQFF. The CDR3, as DNA: TGTGCCAGCTCACCTTTAGGTCCCAGCCCGAATGAGCAGTTCTTC. The V gene is TRBV18, the J gene TRBJ2-1; D remains ambiguous. Trimming shortened V by 3 bases and J by 7 bases, and 16 bases separated the two germline ends. Germline CDR1 reads KGHSH; CDR2 reads LQKENI. The CDR3 runs 15 residues.

This clone has more than one count but fewer than ten. V gene TRBV19 combines with J gene TRBJ1-1; D gene uncertain. Trimming took 3 bases from V and 1 from J, leaving 0 bases between them. CDR3 length equals 11 residues. The V gene's germline CDR1 is LNHDA and CDR2 SQIVND (reference sequence). DNA of the CDR3: TGTGCCAGTAGTATGAACACTGAAGCTTTCTTT. This gives the protein CASSMNTEAFF.

This chain uses TRBV9 with TRBJ1-2; 7 bases are shared with TRBD1. The V segment lost 3 bases and the J segment 5 bases; nucleotides outside the gene matches: 4. Germline V gene data show CDR1 as SGDLS and CDR2 as YYNGEE. The CDR3 runs to 13 residues. CDR3 nucleotide sequence: TGTGCCAGCAGCGACCCGACAGGGTATGGCTACACCTTC. This gives the protein CASSDPTGYGYTF.

This clone was seen more than once but under ten times. This chain uses TRBV9 with TRBJ2-1, with no clear D. Germline CDR1 reads SGDLS; CDR2 reads YYNGEE. The CDR3 covers 13 residues. The ends were cut back, 1 base at V and 7 bases at J, with 9 bases in the middle. CDR3 DNA: TGTGCCAGCAGCGTACTTAGGGCGAATGAGCAGTTCTTC. Its translation: CASSVLRANEQFF. The variable domain in full, completed from reference TRBV9 and TRBJ2-1, reads DSGVTQTPKHLITATGQRVTLRCSPRSGDLSVYWYQQSLDQGLQFLIQYYNGEERAKGNILERFSAQQFPDLHSELNLSSLELGDSALYFCASSVLRANEQFFGPGTRLTVL.

This rearrangement joins TRBV2 to TRBJ2-2; 10 bases are shared with TRBD1. CDR1 is SNHLY, CDR2 FYNNEI, per germline. This CDR3 has 14 residues. The trim removed 5 bases at V and 7 bases at J, leaving 4 bases unmatched. The CDR3 coding sequence is TGTGCCAGCAGTAGGGACAGGGGATTCGGGGAGCTGTTTTTT. It translates to CASSRDRGFGELFF.

At least ten counts were recorded for this clone. The rearrangement joins TRBV28 to TRBJ2-7; unclear D gene. Trimming left V 2 bases short and J 3 bases short, with 11 bases between. The CDR3 length is 14 residues. The germline gives CDR1 MDHEN, CDR2 SYDVKM. The chain's CDR3 is CASSLRQLVYEQYF. CDR3 DNA sequence: TGTGCCAGCAGTTTAAGACAATTGGTCTACGAGCAGTACTTC.

In DNA form, the CDR3 reads TGTGCCTGGAGTGGAGGGCCTTTTGGAGGCTACACCTTC. It specifies CAWSGGPFGGYTF. The V gene is TRBV30, the J gene TRBJ1-2; D unresolved. CDR3 size: 13 residues. Trimming took off 1 base at V and 8 bases at J, with 14 bases between the two ends. Germline values: CDR1 GTSNPN, CDR2 SVGIG (reference sequence).

The J gene is TRBJ2-5, the V gene TRBV29-1, with 9 bases aligning to TRBD2. Trimming cost V 1 base and J 5 bases; bases outside gene matches: 14. Germline V gene sequence: CDR1 SQVTM, CDR2 ANQGSEA. This CDR3 region has 17 residues. CDR3 in amino acids: CSVEGVRYGGRAETQYF. CDR3 nucleotide sequence: TGCAGCGTTGAAGGAGTCCGTTATGGCGGGAGGGCGGAGACCCAGTACTTC.

The chain recombines TRBV7-2 with TRBJ2-2, with 7 nucleotides matching TRBD2. From germline, CDR1 is SGHTA and CDR2 FQGNSA. The ends lost 0 bases at V and 0 bases at J; junction bases unmatched: 7. This CDR3 region has 18 residues. CDR3: CASSLAGWLAANTGELFF. DNA for the CDR3: TGTGCCAGCAGCTTAGCAGGGTGGCTAGCGGCGAACACCGGGGAGCTGTTTTTT.

The chain combines TRBV9 with TRBJ2-7; a possible D gene is TRBD1 (7 bases). V lost 0 bases, J lost 3 bases, and 10 bases lay in between. The germline V gene encodes CDR1 SGDLS and CDR2 YYNGEE. The CDR3 spans 14 residues. The CDR3 reads CASSVDQGGYEQYF. CDR3 DNA sequence: TGTGCCAGCAGCGTAGATCAGGGGGGCTACGAGCAGTACTTC.